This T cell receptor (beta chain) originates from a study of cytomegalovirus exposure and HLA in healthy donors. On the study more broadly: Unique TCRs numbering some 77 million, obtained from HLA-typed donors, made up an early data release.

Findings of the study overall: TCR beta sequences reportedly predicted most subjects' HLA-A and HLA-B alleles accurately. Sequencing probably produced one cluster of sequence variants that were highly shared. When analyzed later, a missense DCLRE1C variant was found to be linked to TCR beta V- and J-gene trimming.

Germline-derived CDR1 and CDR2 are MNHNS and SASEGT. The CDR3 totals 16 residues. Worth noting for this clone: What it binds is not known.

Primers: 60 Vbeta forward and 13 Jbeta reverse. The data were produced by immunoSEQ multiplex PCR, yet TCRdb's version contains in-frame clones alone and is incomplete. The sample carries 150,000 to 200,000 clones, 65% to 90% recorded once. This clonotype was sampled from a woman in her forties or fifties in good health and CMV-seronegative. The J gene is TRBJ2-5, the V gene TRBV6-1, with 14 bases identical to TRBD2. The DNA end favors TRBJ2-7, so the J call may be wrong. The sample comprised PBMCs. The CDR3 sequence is CASSGTSGRTPYEQYF. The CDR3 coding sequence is TGTGCCAGCAGTGGGACTAGCGGGAGGACCCCCTACGAGCAGTACTTC.